This T cell receptor (beta chain) comes out of a study of T cell responses to AZD1222 COVID-19 vaccine (dated by TCRdb to 2020 to 2023). About the study as a whole: AZD1222 recipients with second doses at about 4 weeks or about 12 weeks were pooled, because spike-specific TCR depth and breadth did not differ between schedules. Enrollment into the trials was organized by age into subgroups of 18-55, 56-69 and 70-plus years, and those subgroups contained about 160, 30 and 59 TCR-sequenced participants, respectively. TCR sequencing covered some 240 trial participants: 200 to 210 given two doses of AZD1222 and 26 given two doses of MenACWY control vaccine. General findings and caveats noted by the study authors: A significant rise in spike-specific TCR breadth and depth was observed after two AZD1222 doses relative to day 0 and relative to MenACWY recipients. Conclusions about previously exposed vaccinees are limited, since just 6 or 7 AZD1222 recipients were seropositive for SARS-CoV-2 at baseline. CD4 TCRs associated with the vaccine covered the entire spike protein, and the dominant responses were in regions 160-218 and 743-854. Participants were mostly white British, with more females than males. The authors suggested clonal diversity may have been underestimated. No day 14 peak-response samples were available, so repertoires were characterized only after the peak T cell response. The 56-69-year group was small, and its depth increase did not reach significance, likely because of low power. Reportedly, close to half of the unique spike-specific TCRs recognized epitopes lying outside the regions that are mutated in the B.1.351 and B.1.1.7 variants.

Looking up the germline V gene yields CDR1 SGHRS and CDR2 YFSETQ. The CDR3 measures 14 amino acids from cysteine to phenylalanine. Here the CDR3 DNA is all that survives: 42 bases in frame from base 1. Clipping removes 5 bases from V and 4 bases from J, with 7 as the unmatched junction base count. This clone has only one observation. Its antigen is currently not known. Per-base quality was not reported, and no clone a single base away is much larger than it. The CDR3 regions of human TCRbeta chains were subjected to immunosequencing. The original pipeline was this. TCRs in the repertoires were matched against a reference library of SARS-CoV-2-specific TCRs that had been generated with the MIRA antigen-specificity platform. Breadth meant the fraction of unique TCRs that were SARS-CoV-2-associated, whereas depth meant the fraction of total T cells that were SARS-CoV-2-associated. Using the MIRA data, each spike-specific TCR was assigned both to the spike region to which the TCR was reactive and to a CD4 or CD8 class. Log10-transformed breadth and depth values were compared by one-way ANOVA with Sidak's multiple comparisons tests. The clones in this table, taken by TCRdb from immuneACCESS, are in-frame only. Not every clone is retained; where verified, under half of the shortfall comes from an unresolved V gene, and the cause of the rest is unknown. The V and J calls and the clone size are those of that table, but D and trimming were determined from the DNA. Counted in this sample were tens of thousands of clones; approximately 88% of them appeared once. Of the sample, 2% to 3% is held by the ten largest clones.

The time point label of this sample denotes: baseline before first vaccination. Vaccinee samples came from UK trials COV001 and COV002, including a single-blind randomized controlled phase 2/3 trial of AZD1222 (ChAdOx1 nCoV-19) in healthy adults. Trial participant PBMC samples were collected at day 0 and day 28 after the second dose for TCRbeta chain sequencing. The material sequenced was peripheral blood, taken on day 0 of AZD1222 vaccination. The chain uses TRBV5-1 and TRBJ2-7, with 9 bases in between that match TRBD2. The receptor comes from an adult in good health. The CDR3 region reads CASRSSGGSYEQYF. The DNA sequence reads TGCGCCAGCAGATCCAGCGGGGGGAGTTACGAGCAGTACTTC. With the portions outside the CDR3 filled from the reference TRBV5-1 and TRBJ2-7 genes, the complete variable region becomes KAGVTQTPRYLIKTRGQQVTLSCSPISGHRSVSWYQQTPGQGLQFLFEYFSETQRNKGNFPGRFSGRQFSNSRSEMNVSTLELGDSALYLCASRSSGGSYEQYFGPGTRLTVT.